These 28 T cell receptor beta chains came from one sample sequenced in a study of graft-versus-host responses after intestinal transplantation. Data came from immunoSEQ multiplex PCR; TCRdb stores just in-frame clones and leaves some out. This table has around 26,000 clones, approximately 93% appearing once. This material consisted of PBMCs, taken 156 days after intestinal transplant. Every receptor here comes from a human patient who received an intestinal transplant, so some T cells may come from the graft donor.

V is TRBV6-6 and J is TRBJ2-2; TRBD2 aligns across 10 bases. Germline lookup yields CDR1 MNHNY and CDR2 SVGAGI (reference sequence). With 5 bases clipped from V and 5 bases from J, the junction kept 8 bases outside the gene matches. The CDR3 is 16 amino acids. The CDR3 sequence: CASSPTSGIYTGELFF. CDR3 nucleotide sequence: TGTGCCAGCAGTCCAACTAGCGGGATTTATACCGGGGAGCTGTTTTTT.

This sequence joins TRBV19 and TRBJ2-1, with D possibly being TRBD1 (6 bases). Trimming left V 5 bases short and J 4 bases short, with 12 bases between. Germline V CDR1 and CDR2: LNHDA, SQIVND (reference sequence). The CDR3 covers 14 residues. Here the CDR3 reads CASSAWDIYNEQFF. The CDR3 DNA is TGTGCCAGTAGTGCCTGGGACATATACAATGAGCAGTTCTTC.

J is TRBJ2-1 and V is TRBV13; 8 bases align to TRBD2. CDR3 length: 15 amino acids. The V gene's germline CDR1 is PRHDT and CDR2 FYEKMQ (reference sequence). Unmatched junction bases numbered 3, after V lost 1 base and J lost 4 bases. Here the CDR3 reads CASSLDGRAYNEQFF. CDR3 nucleotide sequence: TGTGCCAGCAGCTTAGACGGGAGGGCATACAATGAGCAGTTCTTC.

V usage is TRBV27 and J usage is TRBJ1-6; D gene ambiguous. Between the trimmed V and J ends, which lost 6 bases and 7 bases, there was a span of 28 bases. From germline, CDR1 is MNHEY and CDR2 SMNVEV (reference sequence). The CDR3 loop spans 19 amino acids. DNA for the CDR3: TGTGCCAGCAGCAACGGTCCTGGGTCAATAATGGACCCGAATTCACCCCTCCACTTT. It translates to CASSNGPGSIMDPNSPLHF.

The chain uses TRBV27 and TRBJ2-7, with D perhaps given as TRBD1 or TRBD2 (5 bases each). The CDR3 is 15 residues long. V lost 2 bases to trimming and J lost 3 bases, with 14 bases between them. CDR1 and CDR2 from the germline V gene are MNHEY and SMNVEV (reference sequence). The CDR3 DNA reads as TGTGCCAGCAGTTTAATTGGGGGAGTGAACTACGAGCAGTACTTC. Protein product: CASSLIGGVNYEQYF.

V gene TRBV5-6 combines with J gene TRBJ2-3; 9 positions agree with TRBD2. J lost 2 bases, V lost 1 base, and 2 bases had no gene match. CDR1 is SGHDT, CDR2 YYEEEE, per germline. The CDR3 consists of 15 residues. CDR3 region: CASSLSSGDTDTQYF. The CDR3, as DNA: TGTGCCAGCAGCTTGTCTAGCGGGGACACAGATACGCAGTATTTT. The full variable domain, in which reference TRBV5-6 and TRBJ2-3 provide the parts outside the CDR3, is DAGVTQSPTHLIKTRGQQVTLRCSPKSGHDTVSWYQQALGQGPQFIFQYYEEEERQRGNFPDRFSGHQFPNYSSELNVNALLLGDSALYLCASSLSSGDTDTQYFGPGTRLTVL.

In nucleotides, the CDR3 is TGTGCCAGTAGTATTTCCCTGATGAACACTGAAGCTTTCTTT. Its protein product is CASSISLMNTEAFF. This chain links TRBV19 with TRBJ1-1; D uncertain. The V gene's germline CDR1 is LNHDA and CDR2 SQIVND (reference sequence). The CDR3 has 14 amino acids. Trimming shortened V by 3 bases and J by 0 bases, and 8 bases separated the two germline ends.

The chain's CDR3 is CASSRDRVISPLHF. The CDR3 nucleotides are TGTGCCAGCAGTCGGGACAGGGTTATTTCACCCCTCCACTTT. The genes are TRBV6-6 and TRBJ1-6; 9 bases are shared with TRBD1. Germline V lookup: CDR1 MNHNY, CDR2 SVGAGI (reference sequence). The V gene end was trimmed by 5 bases and the J gene end by 9 bases; junction bases not matched to a gene: 5. This CDR3 has 14 amino acids.

V gene TRBV2 combines with J gene TRBJ2-1; 7 bases are a match to TRBD2. Per germline, CDR1 SNHLY and CDR2 FYNNEI. The CDR3 covers 14 residues. J lost 5 bases, V lost 6 bases, and 7 bases had no gene match. The CDR3 is CASRDPSGDNEQFF. Written as DNA, the CDR3 is TGTGCCAGCAGGGACCCTAGCGGAGACAATGAGCAGTTCTTC. Using reference TRBV2 and TRBJ2-1 for the parts outside the CDR3, the full variable domain is EPEVTQTPSHQVTQMGQEVILRCVPISNHLYFYWYRQILGQKVEFLVSFYNNEISEKSEIFDDQFSVERPDGSNFTLKIRSTKLEDSAMYFCASRDPSGDNEQFFGPGTRLTVL.

V and J are TRBV7-2 and TRBJ2-1, with 13 bases that match TRBD2. The V gene's germline CDR1 is SGHTA and CDR2 FQGNSA. The V and J ends lost 5 bases and 6 bases, in that order; junction bases with no gene match: 7. CDR3 length: 16 amino acids. The CDR3 bases are TGTGCCAGCAGCCCGGGACTAGCGGGAAGGACCAATGAGCAGTTCTTC. It encodes CASSPGLAGRTNEQFF. Supplemented by reference TRBV7-2 and TRBJ2-1, the full variable domain reads GAGVSQSPSNKVTEKGKDVELRCDPISGHTALYWYRQSLGQGLEFLIYFQGNSAPDKSGLPSDRFSAERTGGSVSTLTIQRTQQEDSAVYLCASSPGLAGRTNEQFFGPGTRLTVL.

CDR3 region: CASSLGVNSPLHF. The CDR3 bases are TGTGCCAGTAGTCTGGGGGTCAATTCACCCCTCCACTTT. The genes are TRBV19 and TRBJ1-6; TRBD1 is a possible D gene (5 bases). The germline V gene encodes CDR1 LNHDA and CDR2 SQIVND (reference sequence). Trimming took off 5 bases at V and 7 bases at J, with 9 bases between the two ends. The CDR3 spans 13 residues.

The CDR3 reads CASSSGVNYEQYF. CDR3 bases: TGTGCCAGCAGTTCTGGAGTTAACTACGAGCAGTACTTC. The rearrangement joins TRBV27 to TRBJ2-7; D uncertain. Trimming took 4 bases from V and 3 from J, leaving 10 bases between them. Looked up from germline, CDR1 is MNHEY and CDR2 is SMNVEV (reference sequence). The CDR3 covers 13 residues.

The chain recombines TRBV7-7 with TRBJ1-5; D gene uncertain. In germline, CDR1 is SSHAT, CDR2 FNYEAQ (reference sequence). The V end was cut by 5 bases, the J end by 7 bases, with 15 bases between. The CDR3 totals 14 residues. DNA for the CDR3: TGTGCCAGCAGCCAAGCCGCCCTGGAGCAGCCCCAGCATTTT. Its translation: CASSQAALEQPQHF.

This sequence joins TRBV5-1 and TRBJ2-4, with 10 bases fitting TRBD1. Germline V gene data show CDR1 as SGHRS and CDR2 as YFSETQ. CDR3 size: 15 residues. V gave up 3 bases and J gave up 5 bases; unmatched junction bases: 5. As DNA, the CDR3 is TGCGCCAGCAGCTCGGTTGGGACAGGGGAAAACATTCAGTACTTC. Protein: CASSSVGTGENIQYF.

The rearrangement joins TRBV5-5 to TRBJ2-7; 8 bases map to TRBD2. Germline V CDR1 and CDR2: SGHKS, YYEKEE (reference sequence). V gave up 4 bases and J gave up 3 bases; unmatched junction bases: 6. The CDR3 is 14 residues long. The CDR3 region has the DNA TGTGCCAGCAGCATTTTAGCGGGATACTACGAGCAGTACTTC. Amino acids: CASSILAGYYEQYF.

The rearrangement links TRBV9 to TRBJ2-3; D gene ambiguous. CDR1 and CDR2 (germline): SGDLS, YYNGEE. V was pared by 2 bases and J by 4 bases, with 5 bases between. The CDR3 has 12 amino acids. In DNA, the CDR3 is TGTGCCAGCAGCGTTACCGCAGATACGCAGTATTTT. Translating gives CASSVTADTQYF. The full variable domain, rest sourced from reference TRBV9 and TRBJ2-3, is DSGVTQTPKHLITATGQRVTLRCSPRSGDLSVYWYQQSLDQGLQFLIQYYNGEERAKGNILERFSAQQFPDLHSELNLSSLELGDSALYFCASSVTADTQYFGPGTRLTVL.

The rearrangement joins TRBV21-1 to TRBJ2-3; the D call TRBD2 from the table was never checked on the DNA. TRBV21-1 is annotated as a pseudogene. This CDR3 is built from 16 residues. CDR3 sequence: CASSKDKREPTDTQYF. CDR3 nucleotide sequence: TGTGCCAGCAGCAAAGATAAGCGAGAACCCACAGATACGCAGTATTTT.

The chain links TRBV27 to TRBJ1-2, with D perhaps TRBD1 (5 bases). Germline CDR1 reads MNHEY; CDR2 reads SMNVEV (reference sequence). Trimming took 2 bases from V and 3 from J, leaving 7 bases between them. There are 13 residues in the CDR3. The CDR3 sequence is CASSLRGDYGYTF. CDR3 sequence (DNA): TGTGCCAGCAGTTTACGAGGGGACTATGGCTACACCTTC.

CDR3 DNA: TGCGCCAGCAGCCAGCTCCCCGGGACAGACTATGGCTACACCTTC. Translated: CASSQLPGTDYGYTF. The rearrangement joins TRBV4-3 to TRBJ1-2, with 7 bases identical to TRBD1. J lost 3 bases, V lost 3 bases, and 7 bases had no gene match. The CDR3 runs 15 residues. The germline CDR1 and CDR2 sequences are LGHNA and YSLEER.

The rearrangement uses TRBV4-1 and TRBJ2-5; TRBD2 might be the D (6 bases). The germline V and J ends were trimmed by 6 bases and 5 bases, with 16 bases remaining between them. From germline, CDR1 is MGHRA and CDR2 YSYEKL. The CDR3 extends over 14 amino acids. DNA of the CDR3: TGCGCCAGCAGGGTGGGACGGGAGACGGAGACCCAGTACTTC. This encodes CASRVGRETETQYF.

The chain combines TRBV13 with TRBJ1-6; D call uncertain. V lost 3 bases and J lost 8, with 11 bases in between. CDR1 PRHDT and CDR2 FYEKMQ come from the germline V gene (reference sequence). The CDR3 loop spans 14 amino acids. The DNA of the CDR3 is TGTGCCAGCAGCTTTGGCCCCCGGGATTCACCCCTCCACTTT. It is translated as CASSFGPRDSPLHF.

The chain recombines TRBV11-1 with TRBJ2-1; no definite D call. Germline V gene data show CDR1 as SGHAT and CDR2 as FQDESV (reference sequence). The CDR3 sequence is 13 residues long. The V and J ends lost 1 base and 6 bases respectively, with 7 bases between them. CDR3 nucleotide sequence: TGTGCCAGCAGCTTAGTCTGGGGCAATGAGCAGTTCTTC. It specifies CASSLVWGNEQFF.

This rearrangement joins TRBV11-2 to TRBJ1-2; the match to TRBD1 covers 9 bases. V was pared by 5 bases and J by 5 bases, with 6 bases of the junction left unmatched. The CDR3 spans 14 residues. The germline CDR1 and CDR2 sequences are SGHAT and FQNNGV. CDR3 sequence: CASSQTGGGYGYTF. The CDR3 bases are TGTGCCAGCAGCCAGACAGGGGGAGGGTATGGCTACACCTTC.

The chain couples TRBV7-2 to TRBJ2-2; D gene uncertain. Trimming removed 5 bases from V and 1 base from J, with 14 bases in between. Germline-derived CDR1 and CDR2 are SGHTA and FQGNSA. The CDR3 has 16 residues. In DNA, the CDR3 is TGTGCCAGCAGCCCTCCAAAGAAGTTGAACACCGGGGAGCTGTTTTTT. It translates to CASSPPKKLNTGELFF.

The chain couples TRBV7-6 to TRBJ2-7, with TRBD2 matching over 10 bases. Trimming removed 4 bases from V and 4 bases from J; junction bases left unmatched: 4. The CDR3 length is 14 residues. CDR1 SGHVS and CDR2 FNYEAQ come from the germline V gene. The chain's CDR3 is CASSSEREGYEQYF. Written as DNA, the CDR3 is TGTGCCAGCAGCTCCGAGCGGGAGGGGTACGAGCAGTACTTC.

V gene TRBV5-1 combines with J gene TRBJ1-6; no reliable D call. Germline V lookup: CDR1 SGHRS, CDR2 YFSETQ. The CDR3 loop spans 13 amino acids. The V gene lost 0 bases and the J gene lost 7 bases, with 5 bases spanning the gap. The CDR3 loop is CASSLAENSPLHF. CDR3 coding DNA: TGCGCCAGCAGCTTGGCCGAGAATTCACCCCTCCACTTT.

The V and J genes are TRBV27 and TRBJ2-4, with a possible D match to TRBD2 (6 bases). Trimming took 2 bases from V and 8 from J, leaving 10 bases between them. Per germline, CDR1 MNHEY and CDR2 SMNVEV (reference sequence). This CDR3 is built from 13 residues. CDR3: CASSLAGGDIQYF. CDR3 DNA sequence: TGTGCCAGCAGTTTAGCCGGGGGAGACATTCAGTACTTC.

The chain couples TRBV9 to TRBJ1-4; D not resolved. Germline V gene lookup returns CDR1 SGDLS and CDR2 YYNGEE. The V end lost 4 bases, the J end lost 5 bases, and 24 bases lay between the germline ends. The CDR3 spans 18 residues. The CDR3 spells CASSPDPMRVGINEKLFF. CDR3 nucleotides: TGTGCCAGCAGCCCCGATCCTATGCGGGTCGGAATAAATGAAAAACTGTTTTTT.